The entry below describes one TCR beta chain. Germline V CDR1 and CDR2: SGHDT, YYEEEE. The CDR3 spans 13 residues. Trimming left V 2 bases short and J 0 bases short, with 3 bases between. This table comes from immunoSEQ multiplex PCR, and its TCRdb copy is limited to in-frame clones, with some not included. The sample shows around 250,000 clones, over 70% of them seen only once. The data originate from a study of control samples from healthy donors and cancer patients. The chain combines TRBV5-6 with TRBJ1-3; D call uncertain. This clonotype was sampled from a woman aged 55-70 years with lung cancer. Specimen: PBMCs. The CDR3 bases are TGTGCCAGCAGCTTTGGCTCTGGAAACACCATATATTTT. This encodes CASSFGSGNTIYF.